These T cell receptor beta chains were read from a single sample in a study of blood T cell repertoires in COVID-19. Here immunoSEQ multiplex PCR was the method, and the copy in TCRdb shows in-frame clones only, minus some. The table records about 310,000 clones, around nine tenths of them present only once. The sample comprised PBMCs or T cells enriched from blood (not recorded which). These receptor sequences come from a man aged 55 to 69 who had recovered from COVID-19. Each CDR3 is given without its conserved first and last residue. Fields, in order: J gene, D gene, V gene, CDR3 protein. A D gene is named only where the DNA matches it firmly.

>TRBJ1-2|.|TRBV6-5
ASKGDGGHYGYT
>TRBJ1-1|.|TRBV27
ASSFSFGQGWAF
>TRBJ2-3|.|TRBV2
ASVFSTDTQY
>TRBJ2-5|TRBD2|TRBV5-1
ASSRGELAGTQY
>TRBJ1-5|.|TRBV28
ASSPAGVGSNQPQH
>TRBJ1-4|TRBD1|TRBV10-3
AISLSGGGEKLF
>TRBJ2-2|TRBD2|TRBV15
ATSRDPWWEGRPGELF
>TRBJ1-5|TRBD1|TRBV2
ASSAQGAQPQH
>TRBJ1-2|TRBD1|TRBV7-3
ASGTGDDTGPGGYT
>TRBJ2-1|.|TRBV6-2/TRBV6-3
ASTPTEFNEQF
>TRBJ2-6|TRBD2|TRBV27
ASKDRAVGTSGTGANVLT
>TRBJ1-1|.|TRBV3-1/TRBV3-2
ASSQALSRNTEAF
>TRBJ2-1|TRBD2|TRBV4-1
ASSQASLAMNEQF
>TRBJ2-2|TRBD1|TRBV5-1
ASSSMTGRTGELF
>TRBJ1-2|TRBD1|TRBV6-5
ASSTGIRDRGYT
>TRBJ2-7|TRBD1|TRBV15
ATLGTGSYEQY
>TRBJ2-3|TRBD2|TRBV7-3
ASSLTGLTSGTQY
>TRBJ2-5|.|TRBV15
ATSTPLSGQETQY
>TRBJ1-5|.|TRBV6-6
ASSYSRGDGNQPQH
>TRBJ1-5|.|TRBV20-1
SASPVLTQH
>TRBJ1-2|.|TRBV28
ASSLWRTENYGYT
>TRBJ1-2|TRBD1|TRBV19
ASIGTGRGYT
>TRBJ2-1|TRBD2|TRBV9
ASSVEGLFYNEQF
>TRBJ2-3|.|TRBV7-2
ASSSPTRQITDTQY
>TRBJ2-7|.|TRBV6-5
ASSYSTYEQY
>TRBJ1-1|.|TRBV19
ATLGGGGNTEAF
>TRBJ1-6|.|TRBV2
ASSGAGPSYNSPLH
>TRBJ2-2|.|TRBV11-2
ASSLGRGNTGELF
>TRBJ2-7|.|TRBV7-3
ASSLGGGGRSEQY
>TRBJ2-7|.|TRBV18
ASSPPSSYEQY
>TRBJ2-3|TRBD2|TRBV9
ASSVASGSTDTQY
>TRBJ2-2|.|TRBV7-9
ASSLAGGRTGELF
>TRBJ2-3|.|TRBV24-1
ATSDHASATSTDTQY
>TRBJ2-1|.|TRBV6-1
ASSETSSSYNEQF
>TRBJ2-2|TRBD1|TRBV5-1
ASSLELLRTGGSGELF
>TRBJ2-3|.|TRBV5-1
ASSLVPGADTQY
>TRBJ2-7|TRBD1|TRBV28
ASTIQGAGGYEQY
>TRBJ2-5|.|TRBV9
ASSVVLGGGETQY
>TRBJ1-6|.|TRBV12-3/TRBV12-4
ASSPRSSPLH
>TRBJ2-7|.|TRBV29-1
SVEGKAGENYEQY
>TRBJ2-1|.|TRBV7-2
ASSFFGLGRDLYEQF
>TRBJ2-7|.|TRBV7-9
ASSSQGYEQY
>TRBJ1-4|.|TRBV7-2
ASSLITGFNEKLF
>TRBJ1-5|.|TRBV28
ASSHSKSSNQPQH
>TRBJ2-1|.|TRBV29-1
SVGSGRVRSYNEQF
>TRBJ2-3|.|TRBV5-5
ASSLVAGRLGTDTQY
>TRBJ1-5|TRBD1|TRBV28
ASSLPGQGWAPQH
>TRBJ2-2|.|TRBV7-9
ASTRGTAKNGELF
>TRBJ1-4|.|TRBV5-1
ASSLEPGSGGEKLF
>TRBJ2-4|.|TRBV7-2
ASSLLGGAWDIQY
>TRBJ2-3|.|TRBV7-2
ASSLAGRGRTDTQY
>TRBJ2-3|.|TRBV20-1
SASFPSTDTQY
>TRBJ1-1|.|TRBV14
ASSRDRNTEAF
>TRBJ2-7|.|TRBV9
ASSVGGTPYEQY
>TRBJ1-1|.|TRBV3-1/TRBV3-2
ASRRGSEAF
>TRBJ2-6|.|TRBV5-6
ASTKRVSGANVLT
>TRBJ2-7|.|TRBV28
ATYPLGEIGGVYEQY
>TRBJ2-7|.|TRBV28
ASSSQVRVDDEQY
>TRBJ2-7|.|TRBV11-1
ASSLVGKGGHEQY
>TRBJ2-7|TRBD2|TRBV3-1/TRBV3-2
ASSTLAGGPGSSYEQY